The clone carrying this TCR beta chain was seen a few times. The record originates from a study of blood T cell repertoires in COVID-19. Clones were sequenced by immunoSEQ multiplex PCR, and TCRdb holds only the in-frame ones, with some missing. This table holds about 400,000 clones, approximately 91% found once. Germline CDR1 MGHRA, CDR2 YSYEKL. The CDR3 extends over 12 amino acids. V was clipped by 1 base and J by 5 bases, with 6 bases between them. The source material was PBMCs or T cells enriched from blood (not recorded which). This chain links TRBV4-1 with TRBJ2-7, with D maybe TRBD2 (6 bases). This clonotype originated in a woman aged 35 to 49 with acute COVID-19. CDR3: CASSQGGDEQYF. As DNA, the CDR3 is TGCGCCAGCAGCCAAGGCGGGGACGAGCAGTACTTC.